Below, 14 T cell receptor beta chains from the same sample are listed, as sequenced in a study of T-cell memory formation after mild COVID-19. TCRdb passed the 5' RACE reads through MiXCR, listing each CDR3 protein once. The profile shows 450,000 to 650,000 distinct CDR3 sequences, roughly 18% of them singletons. The sequencing sample was made of PBMCs or a T cell subset sorted from them (not recorded which). The receptors shown here come from an adult woman who had mild COVID-19 (a few samples of this study predate the infection). Cell type and time point are not known.

V gene TRBV9 combines with J gene TRBJ2-1, with unresolved D. The V gene lost 0 bases and the J gene lost 4 bases, with 8 bases spanning the gap. Per the germline V gene, CDR1 is SGDLS and CDR2 is YYNGEE. The CDR3 spans 14 residues. The DNA for the CDR3 is TGTGCCAGCAGCGTAGTCTGGCTGTACAATGAGCAGTTCTTC. Translating gives CASSVVWLYNEQFF.

The chain uses TRBV6-5 and TRBJ1-2; D unclear. CDR3 size: 14 residues. Germline V lookup: CDR1 MNHEY, CDR2 SVGAGI. Trimming removed 8 bases from V and 4 bases from J, with 17 bases in between. CDR3: CASGGDLSVYGYTF. CDR3 DNA sequence: TGTGCCAGCGGCGGGGATTTGAGTGTCTATGGCTACACCTTC.

This clonotype was observed at least ten times. CDR3: CSAPGHRPTEAFF. CDR3 in DNA: TGCAGTGCTCCGGGACACCGGCCGACTGAAGCTTTCTTT. This chain joins TRBV20-1 and TRBJ1-1, with D possibly being TRBD1 (6 bases). The CDR3 runs to 13 residues. CDR1 is DFQATT and CDR2 is SNEGSKA in the germline V gene (reference sequence). V was pared by 5 bases and J by 5 bases, with 15 bases between.

In its sample, this clonotype was seen a few times. V usage is TRBV5-6 and J usage is TRBJ2-1, with 7 bases fitting TRBD2. The germline gives CDR1 SGHDT, CDR2 YYEEEE. This CDR3 region has 13 residues. V was pared by 0 bases and J by 12 bases, with 6 bases of the junction left unmatched. The CDR3 nucleotides read TGTGCCAGCAGCTTGGAACCGGGGAGGGGGCAGTTCTTC. Protein: CASSLEPGRGQFF.

This clonotype was seen more than once but under ten times. This sequence joins TRBV5-1 and TRBJ2-1, with D possibly TRBD2 on 6 matching bases. With 0 bases removed from V and 3 bases from J, the gap between germline ends came to 13 bases. Germline V gene sequence: CDR1 SGHRS, CDR2 YFSETQ. The CDR3 is made up of 16 amino acids. CDR3 sequence: CASSLAGGAVYNEQFF. The CDR3 nucleotides are TGCGCCAGCAGCTTGGCCGGAGGGGCGGTCTACAATGAGCAGTTCTTC.

The gene calls are TRBV18 and TRBJ1-1; 10 bases line up with TRBD1. The CDR3 consists of 19 residues. In germline, CDR1 is KGHSH, CDR2 LQKENI. V lost 2 bases and J lost 1; bases outside the gene matches: 13. CDR3: CASSPGLPGQGIRNTEAFF. The CDR3 DNA is TGTGCCAGCTCACCAGGCTTGCCGGGACAGGGGATACGGAACACTGAAGCTTTCTTT. The whole variable domain, remainder taken from reference TRBV18 and TRBJ1-1, is NAGVMQNPRHLVRRRGQEARLRCSPMKGHSHVYWYRQLPEEGLKFMVYLQKENIIDESGMPKERFSAEFPKEGPSILRIQQVVRGDSAAYFCASSPGLPGQGIRNTEAFFGQGTRLTVV.

This clonotype was observed a few times. The CDR3 here is CASTPTGYNEQFF. The CDR3 DNA reads TGTGCCAGCACCCCCACAGGATACAATGAGCAGTTCTTC. This rearrangement joins TRBV7-8 to TRBJ2-1, with a weak D call TRBD1 (5 bases). There are 13 residues in the CDR3. Germline V gene lookup returns CDR1 SGHVS and CDR2 FQNEAQ. Trimming took off 7 bases at V and 4 bases at J, with 11 bases between the two ends. Full variable domain (missing parts from reference TRBV7-8 and TRBJ2-1): GAGVSQSPRYKVAKRGQDVALRCDPISGHVSLFWYQQALGQGPEFLTYFQNEAQLDKSGLPSDRFFAERPEGSVSTLKIQRTQQEDSAVYLCASTPTGYNEQFFGPGTRLTVL.

V and J are TRBV10-3 and TRBJ1-5, with D unresolved. This CDR3 spans 16 amino acids. Germline V gives CDR1 ENHRY, CDR2 SYGVKD. V lost 5 bases and J lost 0, with 14 bases in between. The CDR3 bases are TGTGCCATCAGTCGTATATCCGGGATTAGCAATCAGCCCCAGCATTTT. It codes for CAISRISGISNQPQHF.

This CDR3 reads CASSLTTGQPQHF. The CDR3 DNA is TGTGCCAGCAGCCTGACAACCGGTCAGCCCCAGCATTTT. The chain carries TRBV27 and TRBJ1-5; D is unclear. This CDR3 spans 13 amino acids. Trimming stripped 6 bases from V and 6 bases from J, with 12 bases between. CDR1 is MNHEY, CDR2 SMNVEV, per germline (reference sequence).

The chain carries TRBV6-2 or TRBV6-3 and TRBJ2-1; 14 nucleotides align to TRBD2. The CDR3 has 18 residues. Germline CDR1 is MNHEY and CDR2 is SVGEGT. The ends lost 2 bases at V and 9 bases at J; junction bases unmatched: 12. The CDR3 protein is CASSYHFGTSGSRAEQFF. The CDR3 nucleotides are TGTGCCAGCAGTTACCACTTTGGGACTAGCGGGAGTCGGGCTGAGCAGTTCTTC.

The CDR3 is CASSLALADTDTQYF. The CDR3 DNA reads TGTGCCAGCAGCTTAGCACTAGCGGACACAGATACGCAGTATTTT. The chain has TRBV7-6 and TRBJ2-3, with TRBD2 matching 8 bases. This CDR3 region has 15 residues. The germline gives CDR1 SGHVS, CDR2 FNYEAQ. J was trimmed by 2 bases and V by 0 bases; bases with no gene match: 1.

The chain combines TRBV6-5 with TRBJ1-1; D perhaps matches TRBD1 (5 bases). Germline V lookup: CDR1 MNHEY, CDR2 SVGAGI. This CDR3 is built from 13 residues. The V and J ends lost 8 bases and 1 base respectively, with 11 bases between them. The CDR3 protein is CASLTGGNTEAFF. The CDR3 nucleotides read TGTGCCAGCCTCACCGGGGGGAACACTGAAGCTTTCTTT.

This clonotype appeared a few times. This chain connects TRBV24-1 to TRBJ2-2; 7 bases match TRBD2. The CDR3 sequence is 16 residues long. V was pared by 1 base and J by 1 base, with 2 bases of the junction left unmatched. CDR1 and CDR2 (germline): KGHDR, SFDVKD. CDR3: CATSDLREGNTGELFF. The DNA for the CDR3 is TGTGCCACCAGTGATTTAAGGGAGGGGAACACCGGGGAGCTGTTTTTT.

This clonotype was counted many times. This chain links TRBV5-1 with TRBJ2-5; 8 nucleotides match TRBD2. This CDR3 is 15 amino acids long. CDR1 is SGHRS, CDR2 YFSETQ, per germline. V lost 0 bases and J lost 5; bases outside the gene matches: 6. CDR3 DNA sequence: TGCGCCAGCAGCTTGGCCGGGACTAGTCGCGAGACCCAGTACTTC. Protein: CASSLAGTSRETQYF.